These 7 T cell receptor beta chains were sequenced from one sample in a study of long-term antiretroviral therapy in people with HIV. A v3.0 immunoSEQ assay was performed at survey level. Data came from immunoSEQ multiplex PCR; TCRdb stores just in-frame clones and leaves some out. The profile shows about 39,000 clones, about 88% of them singletons. Sequenced here: unsorted PBMCs, sampled just before starting antiretroviral therapy. The receptor source for this set is a woman aged 18-30 years with HIV.

V gene TRBV11-2 combines with J gene TRBJ2-7; the D is unclear. V lost 5 bases and J 5 bases, leaving 10 bases between the germline ends. CDR3 length: 12 residues. Looked up from germline, CDR1 is SGHAT and CDR2 is FQNNGV. CDR3 in DNA: TGTGCCAGCAGCCCACAGACGGACGAGCAGTACTTC. Translation gives CASSPQTDEQYF.

The gene calls are TRBV28 and TRBJ2-7; 10 bases fit TRBD1. Germline lookup yields CDR1 MDHEN and CDR2 SYDVKM. CDR3 size: 19 residues. J gave up 0 bases and V 4 bases, and 15 bases lay outside the gene matches. The CDR3 sequence is CASSSAVPGQGPGSYEQYF. For the CDR3, the DNA is TGTGCCAGCAGTTCCGCAGTCCCGGGACAGGGGCCTGGCTCCTACGAGCAGTACTTC.

The chain couples TRBV28 to TRBJ1-3; no reliable D call. This CDR3 comprises 16 residues. Looked up from germline, CDR1 is MDHEN and CDR2 is SYDVKM. Trimming stripped 2 bases from V and 0 bases from J, with 11 bases between. CDR3 coding DNA: TGTGCCAGCAGTTTAGGAGAGCTGAGCTCTGGAAACACCATATATTTT. Translating it yields CASSLGELSSGNTIYF. The whole variable domain, filled in from reference TRBV28 and TRBJ1-3, reads DVKVTQSSRYLVKRTGEKVFLECVQDMDHENMFWYRQDPGLGLRLIYFSYDVKMKEKGDIPEGYSVSREKKERFSLILESASTNQTSMYLCASSLGELSSGNTIYFGEGSWLTVV.

The CDR3 region has the DNA TGTGCCAGCAGTTTATCACCAGGATTGACTAACAATGAGCAGTTCTTC. Protein sequence: CASSLSPGLTNNEQFF. The rearrangement uses TRBV27 and TRBJ2-1; possible D gene TRBD2, 5 bases. This CDR3 has 16 amino acids. Deletions cut 0 bases from V and 5 bases from J, with 14 bases between. CDR1 is MNHEY and CDR2 is SMNVEV in the germline V gene (reference sequence).

The rearrangement joins TRBV7-2 to TRBJ1-5, with D perhaps matching TRBD1 (6 bases). The CDR3 consists of 14 residues. V was trimmed by 4 bases and J by 1 base, leaving 8 bases between them. Germline V gene sequence: CDR1 SGHTA, CDR2 FQGNSA. This CDR3 reads CASSWQGSNQPQHF. CDR3 bases: TGTGCCAGCAGCTGGCAGGGGAGCAATCAGCCCCAGCATTTT.

The rearrangement uses TRBV28 and TRBJ2-1, with 16 bases lining up with TRBD2. CDR3 length equals 16 residues. V gave up 5 bases and J gave up 7 bases; unmatched junction bases: 5. Germline-derived CDR1 and CDR2 are MDHEN and SYDVKM. CDR3 sequence reads: CASSLMGLAGGNEQFF. CDR3 coding DNA: TGTGCCAGCAGTCTGATGGGACTAGCGGGAGGGAATGAGCAGTTCTTC.

The chain couples TRBV19 to TRBJ2-3, with 10 bases that match TRBD2. J was trimmed by 4 bases and V by 9 bases; bases with no gene match: 4. The CDR3 is made up of 13 amino acids. The germline V gene has CDR1 LNHDA and CDR2 SQIVND (reference sequence). The CDR3 bases are TGTGCCAGCGCTAGCGGGAGTTCAGATACGCAGTATTTT. This codes for CASASGSSDTQYF.